These 17 T cell receptor beta chains were sequenced from one sample in a study of blood T cell repertoires in COVID-19. Here immunoSEQ multiplex PCR was the method, and the copy in TCRdb shows in-frame clones only, minus some. Of fewer than 250,000 clones listed, around 82% are singletons. Sequenced input: peripheral blood. Receptors were obtained from a woman in her fifties or sixties with acute or convalescent COVID-19.

The rearrangement uses TRBV6-4 and TRBJ1-2; a weak D match, TRBD1 (5 bases). Germline assignment: CDR1 MRHNA and CDR2 SNTAGT. Trimming removed 0 bases from V and 4 bases from J, with 15 bases in between. The CDR3 runs 16 residues. The CDR3 region is CASSDSGASGVYGYTF. The CDR3 DNA reads as TGTGCCAGCAGTGACTCAGGGGCGTCGGGGGTCTATGGCTACACCTTC.

The chain has TRBV19 and TRBJ2-7; D may be TRBD1 (5 bases). V lost 5 bases and J lost 0, with 14 bases in between. Per the germline V gene, CDR1 is LNHDA and CDR2 is SQIVND (reference sequence). This CDR3 contains 15 residues. Written as DNA, the CDR3 is TGTGCCAGTAGTCCCATCAGGGTCCCCTCCTACGAGCAGTACTTC. It yields the protein CASSPIRVPSYEQYF. Combining the CDR3 with reference TRBV19 and TRBJ2-7 gives the whole variable domain DGGITQSPKYLFRKEGQNVTLSCEQNLNHDAMYWYRQDPGQGLRLIYYSQIVNDFQKGDIAEGYSVSREKKESFPLTVTSAQKNPTAFYLCASSPIRVPSYEQYFGPGTRLTVT.

V and J are TRBV6-1 and TRBJ1-4; D is perhaps TRBD1 (6 bases). V was trimmed by 1 base and J by 7 bases, leaving 10 bases between them. The germline V gene has CDR1 MNHNS and CDR2 SASEGT. This CDR3 contains 14 residues. The CDR3 spells CASSEVGQPEKLFF. For the CDR3, the DNA is TGTGCCAGCAGTGAAGTGGGACAACCTGAAAAACTGTTTTTT.

The chain recombines TRBV2 with TRBJ2-1; 9 nucleotides line up with TRBD2. This CDR3 has 17 amino acids. Trimming at V came to 6 bases and at J to 0 bases, leaving 9 bases not matched to a gene. Germline values: CDR1 SNHLY, CDR2 FYNNEI. DNA for the CDR3: TGTGCCAGCAGGACCGGACTAGCGCGGAGCTCCTACAATGAGCAGTTCTTC. As protein: CASRTGLARSSYNEQFF.

The chain employs TRBV3-1 (or the pseudogene TRBV3-2) and TRBJ2-1, with D possibly TRBD2 on 6 matching bases. CDR1 LGHDT and CDR2 YNNKEL come from the germline V gene (reference sequence). CDR3 size: 14 residues. V lost 5 bases to trimming and J lost 9 bases, with 17 bases between them. CDR3 nucleotide sequence: TGTGCCAGCAGCTTCGGGACTCTCCCGCGTGAGCAGTTCTTC. It is translated as CASSFGTLPREQFF.

V usage is TRBV24-1 and J usage is TRBJ1-2; unclear D gene. The germline V gene has CDR1 KGHDR and CDR2 SFDVKD. Trimming took 5 bases from V and 1 from J, leaving 7 bases between them. The CDR3 extends over 13 amino acids. CDR3 amino acids: CATSVNGNYGYTF. DNA of the CDR3: TGTGCCACCAGTGTCAACGGTAACTATGGCTACACCTTC.

This clone showed up just once. This sample includes further DNA sequences coding for the same CDR3. The chain couples TRBV28 to TRBJ2-2; D unclear. The germline CDR1 and CDR2 sequences are MDHEN and SYDVKM. Trimming removed 5 bases at V and 5 bases at J, with 6 bases between. This CDR3 has 12 residues. CDR3 DNA: TGTGCCAGCAGTCTGTTAACCGGGGAGCTGTTTTTT. It codes for CASSLLTGELFF. Complete variable domain (other parts from reference TRBV28 and TRBJ2-2): DVKVTQSSRYLVKRTGEKVFLECVQDMDHENMFWYRQDPGLGLRLIYFSYDVKMKEKGDIPEGYSVSREKKERFSLILESASTNQTSMYLCASSLLTGELFFGEGSRLTVL.

Of note for this clone: Other nucleotide sequences from this sample produce the same CDR3. The V gene is TRBV5-1, the J gene TRBJ2-3, with 7 bases fitting TRBD2. Germline-derived CDR1 and CDR2 are SGHRS and YFSETQ. Trimming removed 2 bases from V and 3 bases from J; junction bases left unmatched: 3. The CDR3 is 14 amino acids. The CDR3 reads CASSFGGSTDTQYF. The CDR3 coding sequence is TGCGCCAGCAGCTTTGGCGGGAGTACAGATACGCAGTATTTT.

The sample holds one count of this clone. V usage is TRBV7-2 and J usage is TRBJ2-7, with 12 bases matching TRBD1. Germline values: CDR1 SGHTA, CDR2 FQGNSA. After removal of 5 bases from V and 2 bases from J, the junction contained 4 bases not matched to a gene. The CDR3 is made up of 15 amino acids. The CDR3 nucleotides read TGTGCCAGCAGCATAGGGACAGGGGGCGCCTACGAGCAGTACTTC. As protein: CASSIGTGGAYEQYF.

This sequence joins TRBV6-6 and TRBJ2-6, with a tentative D call TRBD1 (5 bases). This CDR3 is 17 amino acids long. The germline V and J ends were trimmed by 5 bases and 0 bases, with 14 bases remaining between them. Germline CDR1 and CDR2: MNHNY and SVGAGI (reference sequence). CDR3 coding DNA: TGTGCCAGCAGTCCTAACACAGGACGCTCTGGGGCCAACGTCCTGACTTTC. Encoded protein: CASSPNTGRSGANVLTF.

V is TRBV2 and J is TRBJ2-5; 7 bases match TRBD1. The CDR3 totals 12 residues. J lost 7 bases, V lost 4 bases, and 3 bases had no gene match. CDR1 is SNHLY and CDR2 is FYNNEI in the germline V gene. The CDR3 region has the DNA TGTGCCAGCAGTGGGGCAGGGGGGACCCAGTACTTC. Translation gives CASSGAGGTQYF.

This chain connects TRBV5-1 to TRBJ2-7; 8 positions match TRBD2. The CDR3 extends over 15 amino acids. J was trimmed by 4 bases and V by 1 base; bases with no gene match: 7. Germline V gene sequence: CDR1 SGHRS, CDR2 YFSETQ. The CDR3 loop reads CASSLNAGGSYEQYF. The CDR3 nucleotides read TGCGCCAGCAGCTTGAACGCGGGAGGCTCATACGAGCAGTACTTC.

The V gene is TRBV30, the J gene TRBJ2-7; 7 bases line up with TRBD1. The germline gives CDR1 GTSNPN, CDR2 SVGIG (reference sequence). This CDR3 contains 13 residues. Germline trimming cut 5 bases from V and 2 bases from J; bases unmatched to any gene: 6. This chain's CDR3 is CAWGGQIPYEQYF. The CDR3, as DNA: TGTGCCTGGGGGGGACAGATCCCCTACGAGCAGTACTTC.

The rearrangement links TRBV5-1 to TRBJ2-3; 9 nucleotides match TRBD2. The CDR3 contains 15 residues. J lost 0 bases, V lost 1 base, and 0 bases had no gene match. The V gene's germline CDR1 is SGHRS and CDR2 YFSETQ. CDR3 DNA: TGCGCCAGCAGCTTGACTAGCGGGAGCACAGATACGCAGTATTTT. Translating it yields CASSLTSGSTDTQYF.

The V and J genes are TRBV24-1 and TRBJ2-1, with D possibly matching TRBD1 (6 bases). The length of the CDR3 is 14 residues. Germline values: CDR1 KGHDR, CDR2 SFDVKD. V was trimmed by 11 bases and J by 0 bases, leaving 13 bases between them. CDR3 sequence: CAIQGPSSYNEQFF. CDR3 sequence (DNA): TGTGCCATCCAGGGGCCGAGCTCCTACAATGAGCAGTTCTTC.

The chain has TRBV9 and TRBJ1-3; D not resolved. V was pared by 0 bases and J by 0 bases, with 10 bases between. There are 16 residues in the CDR3. Germline V gives CDR1 SGDLS, CDR2 YYNGEE. Here the CDR3 reads CASSVGAVPSGNTIYF. The CDR3 DNA reads TGTGCCAGCAGCGTAGGTGCAGTTCCCTCTGGAAACACCATATATTTT.

The rearrangement joins TRBV6-5 to TRBJ1-2; D is uncertain. V lost 6 bases, J lost 2 bases, and 13 bases lay in between. CDR1 is MNHEY, CDR2 SVGAGI, per germline. This CDR3 region has 14 residues. The CDR3 nucleotides are TGTGCCAGCAGCATGACATTATCGAACTATGGCTACACCTTC. Translation: CASSMTLSNYGYTF.